This is a list of T cell receptor beta chains from one sample in a study of OX40 agonist ivuxolimab in advanced cancers. Data came from immunoSEQ multiplex PCR; TCRdb stores just in-frame clones and leaves some out. The sample contains about 35,000 clones, about four fifths of which appear only once. The sample here was CD4+ or CD8+ T cells sorted from blood, taken in a trial of the OX40 agonist ivuxolimab. These TCRs come from an adult with an advanced solid tumor such as melanoma, head and neck, liver or kidney cancer. Each CDR3 is given with its conserved first and last residue. The D gene is left open where the match is weak. Size values are once, few and many counts, or a class for expanded clones, and some rows have none.

v_call	j_call	d_call	clone_size	cdr3_nt	cdr3_aa
TRBV30	TRBJ1-2	TRBD1	.	TGTGCCTGGACTGGACAGGGCTATGGCTACACCTTC	CAWTGQGYGYTF
TRBV29-1	TRBJ2-1	.	.	TGCAGCGTCCTGAGGGGCATGAATGAGCAGTTCTTC	CSVLRGMNEQFF
TRBV7-8	TRBJ1-1	.	.	TGTGCCAGCAGCTTAGGGGACACAAGAAACACTGAAGCTTTCTTT	CASSLGDTRNTEAFF
TRBV25-1	TRBJ2-7	.	.	TGTGCCAGCAGTACCCCATGGTACGAGCAGTACTTC	CASSTPWYEQYF
TRBV27	TRBJ2-5	.	.	TGTGCCAGCAGTTTGGCGCCTTTGCGATTTCCCCAGTACTTC	CASSLAPLRFPQYF
TRBV9	TRBJ2-7	.	.	TGTGCCAGCAGCCCCACTTGGACAGTCTCCTACGAGCAGTACTTC	CASSPTWTVSYEQYF
TRBV28	TRBJ1-5	.	.	TGTGCCAGCAGTTTTACGGTAGGGGGTACGGGCCAGCCCCAGCATTTT	CASSFTVGGTGQPQHF
TRBV5-1	TRBJ1-5	.	.	TGCGCCAGCAGCTTGGGGGGGACGGGTCATAGCAATCAGCCCCAGCATTTT	CASSLGGTGHSNQPQHF
TRBV7-8	TRBJ2-2	.	.	TGTGCCAGCAGCCTAGCCCGGGAGCTCACCGGGGAGCTGTTTTTT	CASSLARELTGELFF
TRBV5-1	TRBJ1-2	.	.	TGCGCCAGCGGCTTGGGTCCGCCGGAGAGTAACTATGGCTACACCTTC	CASGLGPPESNYGYTF
TRBV27	TRBJ2-3	.	.	TGTGCCACTCGGGGGACAGTAGGCCATACGCAGTATTTT	CATRGTVGHTQYF
TRBV7-8	TRBJ1-5	.	.	TGTGCCAGCAGCGCGACGGAGAATCAGCCCCAGCATTTT	CASSATENQPQHF
TRBV19	TRBJ1-1	.	.	TGTGCCAGTAGTCACATGAACACTGAAGCTTTCTTT	CASSHMNTEAFF
TRBV5-1	TRBJ2-3	.	.	TGCGCCAGCAGCTCCCATGGGGGGCCAGATACGCAGTATTTT	CASSSHGGPDTQYF
TRBV2	TRBJ2-3	TRBD2	.	TGTGCCAGCAGTTACGTCGACAGTCGGCTAGCGGGTGTGGGCACAGATACGCAGTATTTT	CASSYVDSRLAGVGTDTQYF
TRBV19	TRBJ2-1	TRBD2	few	TGTGCCAGTAGCGCGGGAGCCCTCTCCTACAATGAGCAGTTCTTC	CASSAGALSYNEQFF
TRBV9	TRBJ1-5	.	.	TGTGCCAGCAGCGAGGGGGGCTATAGCAATCAGCCCCAGCATTTT	CASSEGGYSNQPQHF
TRBV12-5	TRBJ2-5	TRBD2	.	TGTGCTAGTGGTTTTAGCGGGGGGGCTGGTGAGACCCAGTACTTC	CASGFSGGAGETQYF
TRBV10-3	TRBJ2-2	.	.	TGTGCCATCAGTGAGTCCACAGGGAGGACCGGGGAGCTGTTTTTT	CAISESTGRTGELFF
TRBV6-5	TRBJ2-2	.	.	TGTGCCAGCAGTTACCAATTAACGAACACCGGGGAGCTGTTTTTT	CASSYQLTNTGELFF
TRBV15	TRBJ2-7	.	once	TGTGCCACCAGCAACAGAGCCGCCGGGTACGAGCAGTACTTC	CATSNRAAGYEQYF
TRBV29-1	TRBJ1-1	.	.	TGCAGCGTTGAAGGCCGTATAAACACTGAAGCTTTCTTT	CSVEGRINTEAFF
TRBV10-3	TRBJ2-7	TRBD2	.	TGTGCCATAACTAGCGGGGAGTCCTACGAGCAGTACTTC	CAITSGESYEQYF
TRBV10-1	TRBJ2-7	TRBD1	.	TGCGCCAGCAGCGGAGACAGGGGCGAGCAGTACTTC	CASSGDRGEQYF
TRBV18	TRBJ2-1	.	.	TGTGCCAGCTCACCACACAATGAGCAGTTCTTC	CASSPHNEQFF
TRBV6-1	TRBJ1-1	TRBD1	.	TGTGCCAGTAGCGGGGACAGATTGAACACTGAAGCTTTCTTT	CASSGDRLNTEAFF
TRBV5-1	TRBJ1-5	.	.	TGCGCCAGCAGCTTGGGGGGGGTGAATCAGCCCCAGCATTTT	CASSLGGVNQPQHF
TRBV30	TRBJ2-1	TRBD2	.	TGTGCCTGGAGATTGGCGGGAGGGAATGAGCAGTTCTTC	CAWRLAGGNEQFF
TRBV10-3	TRBJ2-2	.	.	TGTGCCATCAGAATCAACACCGGGGAGCTGTTTTTT	CAIRINTGELFF
TRBV5-1	TRBJ1-4	TRBD1	few	TGCGCCAGCCGACAGGGCCATGAAAAACTGTTTTTT	CASRQGHEKLFF
TRBV18	TRBJ1-1	.	.	TGTGCCAGCTCACCACCGAACATGAACACTGAAGCTTTCTTT	CASSPPNMNTEAFF
TRBV9	TRBJ2-5	.	.	TGTGCCAGCAGCGTAGGGTACTCGGAGACCCAGTACTTC	CASSVGYSETQYF
TRBV13	TRBJ2-1	.	once	TGTGCCAGCAGCCGTCCCCCCAGGGTAAGTAATGAGCAGTTCTTC	CASSRPPRVSNEQFF
TRBV28	TRBJ2-3	.	once	TGTGCCAGCAGTCGACTTGGGCCCACAGATACGCAGTATTTT	CASSRLGPTDTQYF
TRBV6-6	TRBJ2-6	.	.	TGTGCCAGCAGTCCGGGGGACGCTGGGGCCAACGTCCTGACTTTC	CASSPGDAGANVLTF
TRBV10-3	TRBJ1-2	TRBD1	.	TGTGCCATCACCACATACAGGGGGCAGGGTGGCTACACCTTC	CAITTYRGQGGYTF
TRBV7-9	TRBJ1-5	.	.	TGTGCCAGCAGCTTAGCGCGGGGGGGCTGGGGCAATCAGCCCCAGCATTTT	CASSLARGGWGNQPQHF
TRBV2	TRBJ2-2	TRBD1	.	TGTGCCAGCAGTGAAGGGCGACAGGGCCTAAACACCGGGGAGCTGTTTTTT	CASSEGRQGLNTGELFF
TRBV30	TRBJ2-1	.	once	TGTGCCTGGAGAGGAGGGAGCTCCTACAATGAGCAGTTCTTC	CAWRGGSSYNEQFF
TRBV14	TRBJ1-1	.	.	TGTGCCAGCAGCCAAGGGGGCGGATTCGCGAACACTGAAGCTTTCTTT	CASSQGGGFANTEAFF
TRBV4-1	TRBJ2-7	.	.	TGCGCCAGCAGCCGAGGGACGGCCTACGAGCAGTACTTC	CASSRGTAYEQYF
TRBV5-1	TRBJ1-4	.	.	TGCGCCAGCAGCTTGGCTGGCAGTTTTAATGAAAAACTGTTTTTT	CASSLAGSFNEKLFF
TRBV19	TRBJ2-1	TRBD2	.	TGTGCCAGTAGTAGCCCGGGACTAGCGGGATTGTACAATGAGCAGTTCTTC	CASSSPGLAGLYNEQFF
TRBV11-3	TRBJ2-2	TRBD1	.	TGTGCCAGCAGCACCCGAGCGAACCGGGACAGGGGGAGTTCCGGGGAGCTGTTTTTT	CASSTRANRDRGSSGELFF
TRBV5-5	TRBJ1-6	TRBD1	.	TGTGCCAGCAGCTTGGCTTCCGGGACAGGGGTTATGCCCCTCCACTTT	CASSLASGTGVMPLHF
TRBV9	TRBJ2-3	.	once	TGTGCCAGCAGCGTAGGGAACGGCGGGGGCACAGATACGCAGTATTTT	CASSVGNGGGTDTQYF
TRBV5-1	TRBJ2-2	.	.	TGTGCCAGCAGCTTGACCGGGAGAAGTCATTCAGGGGAGCTGTTTTTT	CASSLTGRSHSGELFF
TRBV7-8	TRBJ2-3	TRBD2	.	TGTGCCAGCAGCCGTGGGACTAGCGGGGGGGCAGATACGCAGTATTTT	CASSRGTSGGADTQYF
TRBV2	TRBJ2-1	.	.	TGTGCCAGTGGAGTTGAGGCGATAAGCTCCTACAATGAGCAGTTCTTC	CASGVEAISSYNEQFF
TRBV27	TRBJ2-2	.	.	TGTGCCAGCAGTTCCCTCAAACGGTTCACCGGGGAGCTGTTTTTT	CASSSLKRFTGELFF
TRBV5-1	TRBJ2-4	.	.	TGCGCCAGCAGCTTGATCGGCGGGACCAAAAACATTCAGTACTTC	CASSLIGGTKNIQYF
TRBV6-5	TRBJ2-2	.	.	TGTGCCAGCAGTTACCGTGGCGGGGAGCTGTTTTTT	CASSYRGGELFF
TRBV19	TRBJ2-1	.	.	TGTGCCAGTCGGATAGGGGGGGCTGAGCAGTTCTTC	CASRIGGAEQFF